This T cell receptor beta chain was recorded in a study of T cells in localized non-small cell lung cancer. Points from the study as a whole: Because sequencing included only one region (of the tumor), heterogeneity remains possible. Compared with tumor, uninvolved adjacent lung displayed greater T cell clonality, ranking highest overall. Greater blood T cell density accompanied longer overall survival. Appearing in adjacent lung were a median roughly 60 of the top 100 tumor clones.

Profiled with immunoSEQ multiplex PCR; TCRdb holds only in-frame clones, not every one. Of about 82,000 clones listed, roughly 80% are singletons. Details on this clone: The antigen is not known.

CDR1 SGHDT and CDR2 YYEEEE come from the germline V gene. Germline trimming cut 4 bases from V and 6 bases from J; bases unmatched to any gene: 7. The CDR3 totals 14 residues. V and J are TRBV5-6 and TRBJ1-5; 7 positions agree with TRBD1. The material was PBMCs, obtained before any cancer treatment. The clonotype originates from a man aged 35 to 69 with stage II squamous cell lung carcinoma. Here the CDR3 DNA reads TGTGCCAGCAGCCTTTATACAGGGGTTCAGCCCCAGCATTTT. Translated: CASSLYTGVQPQHF. The entire variable domain, with the rest obtained from reference TRBV5-6 and TRBJ1-5, is as follows: DAGVTQSPTHLIKTRGQQVTLRCSPKSGHDTVSWYQQALGQGPQFIFQYYEEEERQRGNFPDRFSGHQFPNYSSELNVNALLLGDSALYLCASSLYTGVQPQHFGDGTRLSIL.